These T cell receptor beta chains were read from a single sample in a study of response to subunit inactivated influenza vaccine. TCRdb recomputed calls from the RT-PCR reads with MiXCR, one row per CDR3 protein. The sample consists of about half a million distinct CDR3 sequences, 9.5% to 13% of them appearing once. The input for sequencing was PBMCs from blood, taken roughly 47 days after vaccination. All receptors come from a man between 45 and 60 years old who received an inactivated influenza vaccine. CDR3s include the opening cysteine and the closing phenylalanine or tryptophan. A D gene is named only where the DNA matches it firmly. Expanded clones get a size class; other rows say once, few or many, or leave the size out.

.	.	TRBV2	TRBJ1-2	TGTGCCAGCAGTGGGGATGGGCTCGGCTATGGCTACACCTTC	CASSGDGLGYGYTF
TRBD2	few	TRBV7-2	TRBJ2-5	TGTGCCAGCAGCTTAGGCGGACTAGCGGGAGCGGAGACCCAGTACTTC	CASSLGGLAGAETQYF
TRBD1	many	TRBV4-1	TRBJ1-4	TGCGCCAGCACCGGGACAGGGATTCTTGCAACTAATGAAAAACTGTTTTTT	CASTGTGILATNEKLFF
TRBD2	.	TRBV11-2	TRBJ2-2	TGTGCCAGCAGCTGGATATTACTCCTAGCGGGACCAGCGAACACCGGGGAGCTGTTTTTT	CASSWILLLAGPANTGELFF
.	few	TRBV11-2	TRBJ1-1	TGTGCCAGCAGCTTACTCCGCGACCGGACGTCTGCTTTCTTT	CASSLLRDRTSAFF
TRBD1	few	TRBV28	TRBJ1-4	TGTGCCAGCAGAACAGGGGGCTTGAAACTGTTTTTT	CASRTGGLKLFF
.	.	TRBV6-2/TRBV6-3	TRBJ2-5	TGTGCCAGCAGGCGGCAGGGCCACCAAGAGACCCAGTACTTC	CASRRQGHQETQYF
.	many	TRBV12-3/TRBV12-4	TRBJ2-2	TGTGCCAGCAGTTTGAGTCCCGCGAACACCGGGGAGCTGTTTTTT	CASSLSPANTGELFF
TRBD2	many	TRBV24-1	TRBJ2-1	TGTGCCACCAGTGATGGGGGACTAGCGTCCTACAATGAGCAGTTCTTC	CATSDGGLASYNEQFF
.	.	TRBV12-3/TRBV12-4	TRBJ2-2	TGTGCCATACGAGCGGCGACCGGGGAGCTGTTTTTT	CAIRAATGELFF
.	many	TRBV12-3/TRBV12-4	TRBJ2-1	TGTGCCAGCAGTTTTAAGGGATTCGGCGATGAGCAGTTCTTC	CASSFKGFGDEQFF
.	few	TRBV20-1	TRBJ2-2	TGCAGTGCTAGAGAGCCCGGCAGGGGCACCGGGGAGCTGTTTTTT	CSAREPGRGTGELFF
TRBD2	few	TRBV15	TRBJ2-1	TGTGCCACCAGCAGAGTGGCTAGCGGGGGGTTCTACAATGAGCAGTTCTTC	CATSRVASGGFYNEQFF
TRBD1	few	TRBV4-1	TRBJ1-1	TGCGCCAGCAGCCAAGGGACAGGGGGTAACACTGAAGCTTTCTTT	CASSQGTGGNTEAFF
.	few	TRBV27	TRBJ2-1	TGTGCCAGCAGTCCCCCGACTAAGCAGTTCTTC	CASSPPTKQFF
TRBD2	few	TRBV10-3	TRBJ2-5	TGTGCCATCAGTGAGTCGGTAGCGGGAGACCAAGAGACCCAGTACTTC	CAISESVAGDQETQYF
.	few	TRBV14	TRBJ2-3	TGTGCCAGCAGCCACCGGGAGAGAACAGATACGCAGTATTTT	CASSHRERTDTQYF
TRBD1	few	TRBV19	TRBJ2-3	TGTGCCAGTAGTGCCCGGGACAGGGGGGCAGATACGCAGTATTTT	CASSARDRGADTQYF
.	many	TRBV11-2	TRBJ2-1	TGTGCCAGCAGCCCCTCCGGGTATGAGCAGTTCTTC	CASSPSGYEQFF
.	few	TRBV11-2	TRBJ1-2	TGTGCCAGCAGCCTAATGTATGCGGACTATGGCTACACCTTC	CASSLMYADYGYTF
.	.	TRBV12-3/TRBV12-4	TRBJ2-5	TGTGCCAGCAGTCCTGGACAGACGGGGCAAGAGACCCAGTACTTC	CASSPGQTGQETQYF
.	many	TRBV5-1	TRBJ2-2	TGCGCCAGCAGCTTGGAGGGAACTACTCGTTCGAACACCGGGGAGCTGTTTTTT	CASSLEGTTRSNTGELFF
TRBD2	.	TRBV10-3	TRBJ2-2	TGTGCCATCAGTGGAAAAGGGACTAGCGGTGCTATGGGAACCGGGGAGCTGTTTTTT	CAISGKGTSGAMGTGELFF
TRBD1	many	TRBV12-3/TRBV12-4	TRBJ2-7	TGTGCCAGCAGGGAGGGACAGGGGGTATTCAAAAACGAGCAGTACTTC	CASREGQGVFKNEQYF
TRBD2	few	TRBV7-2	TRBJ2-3	TGTGCCAGCAGCTTAGGGTCTAGCGGGAGTGGTACAGATACGCAGTATTTT	CASSLGSSGSGTDTQYF
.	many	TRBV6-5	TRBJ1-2	TGTGCCAGCAGTTACTCCTACGGGGCGGACTATGGCTACACCTTC	CASSYSYGADYGYTF
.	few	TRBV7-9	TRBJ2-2	TGTGCCAGCAGCTTAGAGGGGATCGGTTCCGGGGAGCTGTTTTTT	CASSLEGIGSGELFF
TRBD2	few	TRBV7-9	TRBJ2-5	TGTGCCAGCAGCTTAGCGAAACGGGGGGGCCTTGAGACCCAGTACTTC	CASSLAKRGGLETQYF
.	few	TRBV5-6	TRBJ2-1	TGTGCCAGCAGCTCCTGGTACAATGAGCAGTTCTTC	CASSSWYNEQFF
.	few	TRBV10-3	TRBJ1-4	TGTGCCTCCTCGGGGGGTGGAGATGAAAAACTGTTTTTT	CASSGGGDEKLFF
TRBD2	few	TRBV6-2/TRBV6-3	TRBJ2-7	TGTGCCAGAGACAAAACGGCTAGCGGGAGGAGCTCCTACGAGCAGTACTTC	CARDKTASGRSSYEQYF
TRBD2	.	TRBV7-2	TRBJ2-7	TGTGCCAGCAGCTCTAGCGGGGGGGCCTGGGAGCAGTACTTC	CASSSSGGAWEQYF
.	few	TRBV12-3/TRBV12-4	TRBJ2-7	TGTGCCAGCAGTTTGCCGGGATCCCCCTACGAGCAGTACTTC	CASSLPGSPYEQYF
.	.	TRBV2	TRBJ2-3	TGTGCCAGCCTCGCGGATACGCAGTATTTT	CASLADTQYF
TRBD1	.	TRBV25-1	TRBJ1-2	TGTGCCAGCAGTGGAGGGACAGGGGGCGCTTCTAACTATGGCTACACCTTC	CASSGGTGGASNYGYTF
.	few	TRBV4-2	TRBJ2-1	TGTGCCAGCAGCCAAGAGATGGCGGGACCATACAATGAGCAGTTCTTC	CASSQEMAGPYNEQFF
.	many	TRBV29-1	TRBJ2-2	TGCAGCGTTGAACAGTCAGTCGGGGAGCTGTTTTTT	CSVEQSVGELFF
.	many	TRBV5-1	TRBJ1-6	TGCGCCAGCACCCCCGGGACACGGCGTTCACCCCTCCACTTT	CASTPGTRRSPLHF
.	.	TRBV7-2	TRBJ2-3	TGTGCCAGCATCTTAGTCGGACAGAGCACAGATACGCAGTATTTT	CASILVGQSTDTQYF
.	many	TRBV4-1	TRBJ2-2	TGCGCCAGCAGCCAAGACTGGGGTACCGGGGAGCTGTTTTTT	CASSQDWGTGELFF
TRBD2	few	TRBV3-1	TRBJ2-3	TGTGCCAGCAGCCCGGGACTAGCGGGGGTAGATACGCAGTATTTT	CASSPGLAGVDTQYF
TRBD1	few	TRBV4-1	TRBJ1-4	TGCGCCAGCAGAAAGACAGGGACAAATGAAAAACTGTTTTTT	CASRKTGTNEKLFF
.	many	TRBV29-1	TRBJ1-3	TGCAGCGTTGAAGATCTGGGACTATACTCTGGAAACACCATATATTTT	CSVEDLGLYSGNTIYF
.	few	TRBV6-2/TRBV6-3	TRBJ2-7	TGTGCCAGCAGTTACGGAGAGCCCCAAAGATACTACGAGCAGTACTTC	CASSYGEPQRYYEQYF
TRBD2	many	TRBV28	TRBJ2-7	TGTGCCAGCAGTTTATCAAGGGACTACGGGGAGCAGTACTTC	CASSLSRDYGEQYF
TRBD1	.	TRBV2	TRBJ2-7	TGTGCCAGCAGTGACTCGCTTAGGCAGGGGGCTCCCTCGGGCGAGCAGTACTTC	CASSDSLRQGAPSGEQYF
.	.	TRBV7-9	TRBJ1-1	TGTGCCAGCACCGGGGGGGGGAGGACTGAAGCTTTCTTT	CASTGGGRTEAFF
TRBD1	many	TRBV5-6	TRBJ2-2	TGTGCCAGCAGCTTACAGGGGGTCAACACCGGGGAGCTGTTTTTT	CASSLQGVNTGELFF
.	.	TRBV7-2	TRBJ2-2	TGTGCCAGCAGCTCTCCCCCCACCGGGGAGCTGTTTTTT	CASSSPPTGELFF
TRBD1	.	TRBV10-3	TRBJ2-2	TGTGCCATCAGTGTGGGACAGGGGGTCTCCGGGGAGCTGTTTTTT	CAISVGQGVSGELFF
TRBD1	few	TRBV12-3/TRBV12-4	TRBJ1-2	TGTGCCAGCAGTTTAAGCAGGGGGGACTACACCTTC	CASSLSRGDYTF
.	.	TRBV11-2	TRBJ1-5	TGTGCCAGCAGCTTAGATTCGTTCGACAGACTAAATCAGCCCCAGCATTTT	CASSLDSFDRLNQPQHF
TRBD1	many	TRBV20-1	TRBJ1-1	TGCAGTGCTAGCTCCGGACAGGGGCTGCGAACTGAAGCTTTCTTT	CSASSGQGLRTEAFF
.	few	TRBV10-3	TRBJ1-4	TGTGCCATCAGTGAGTCGGTTTTCCCGACTAATGAAAAACTGTTTTTT	CAISESVFPTNEKLFF